This T cell receptor beta chain was profiled in a study of blood T cell repertoires in COVID-19. The wider study: PBMCs, B-cell-depleted T cells, or T cells were the source of the cDNA or gDNA that made up the material.

Profiling relied on immunoSEQ multiplex PCR, and the TCRdb table lists in-frame clones only, not all of them. The sample yields some 78,000 clones, around 91% seen once. This CDR3 comprises 14 residues. The source is a woman in her 50s in a cohort sampled during active COVID-19. Sample: peripheral blood. V is TRBV21-1 and J is TRBJ2-7; the table's D gene call, TRBD2, was not cross checked with the DNA. TRBV21-1 is assigned pseudogene status. The CDR3 loop reads CASSKVSGTCEQYF. DNA of the CDR3: TGTGCCAGCAGCAAAGTTAGCGGGACCTGCGAGCAGTACTTC.